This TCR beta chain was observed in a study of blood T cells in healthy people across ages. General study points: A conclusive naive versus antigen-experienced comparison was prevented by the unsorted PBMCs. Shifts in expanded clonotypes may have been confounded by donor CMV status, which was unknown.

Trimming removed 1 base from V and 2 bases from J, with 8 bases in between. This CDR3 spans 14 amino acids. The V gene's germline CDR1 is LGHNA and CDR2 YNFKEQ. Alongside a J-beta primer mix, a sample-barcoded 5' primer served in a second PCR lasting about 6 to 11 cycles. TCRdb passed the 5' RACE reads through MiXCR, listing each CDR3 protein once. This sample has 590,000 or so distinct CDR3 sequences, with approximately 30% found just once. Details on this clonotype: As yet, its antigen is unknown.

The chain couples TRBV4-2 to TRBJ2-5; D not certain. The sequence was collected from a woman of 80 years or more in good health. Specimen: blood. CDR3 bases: TGTGCCAGCAGCCAAGGGGGATCTCAAGAGACCCAGTACTTC. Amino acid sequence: CASSQGGSQETQYF.